The clone carrying this T cell receptor beta chain was found a few times. Those enrolled in Seattle joined during active infection and were followed longitudinally afterward. This sample is part of a study of blood T cell repertoires in COVID-19. Study details: Sources were T cells, B-cell-depleted T cells, or PBMCs; the material itself was cDNA or gDNA.

The V end was cut by 3 bases, the J end by 6 bases, with 22 bases between. Germline CDR1 and CDR2: SGHNT and YYREEE (reference sequence). CDR3 size: 17 residues. The authors' processing: Scientists estimated how many nucleated cells there were by amplifying reference gene primers. The assay was immunoSEQ multiplex PCR, and TCRdb's table has in-frame clones only and misses some. V and J calls and clone size are given by that table; D and trimming were obtained from the DNA. The profile shows about 69,000 clones, 75% to 90% of them singletons. The J gene is TRBJ2-1, the V gene TRBV5-4; no firm D call. Sequencing was carried out using peripheral blood. The sequence was collected from a man in his forties or fifties with COVID-19, enrolled during active disease. As DNA, the CDR3 is TGTGCCAGCAGCTCAGCCCCAGAGGCCCCGGCAGCCAATGAGCAGTTCTTC. It codes for CASSSAPEAPAANEQFF.